The clone carrying this TCR beta chain showed up many times. The antigen is unknown. TCRdb processed the RT-PCR reads anew with MiXCR; each CDR3 protein has one entry. The top ten clones hold about 9.9% of a sample with 710,000 or so distinct CDR3 sequences, around a sixth of them seen once. Trimming shortened V by 2 bases and J by 1 base, and 4 bases separated the two germline ends. The CDR3 totals 13 residues. The data derive from a study of response to subunit inactivated influenza vaccine. Study-level points and caveats: The authors put forward the suggestion that each seasonal influenza vaccination may bring in only a limited number of new T cells.

This TCR was recovered from a man in his fifties or sixties who received an inactivated influenza vaccine. This specimen was PBMCs from blood, taken approximately 12 days after vaccination. This rearrangement joins TRBV12-3 or TRBV12-4 to TRBJ2-3; D remains unclear. CDR3 sequence: CASSLRRTDTQYF. The CDR3 nucleotides read TGTGCCAGCAGTTTAAGACGCACAGATACGCAGTATTTT.